A selection of T cell receptor beta chains follows, all from one sample in a study of beta chain features in type 1 diabetes. Here immunoSEQ multiplex PCR was the method, and the copy in TCRdb shows in-frame clones only, minus some. The table has some 410,000 clones, 9.5% to 12% seen once. The specimen sequenced was naive CD4+ T cells from blood. Receptor source: a woman aged 18-29 years in good health. CDR3s include the opening cysteine and the closing phenylalanine or tryptophan. D genes are given only for firm matches. Clone size appears in some rows only: once, few, many, or a class for an expanded clone.

>few|TRBV7-6|TRBD2|TRBJ2-5
TGTGCCAGCAGCTTAGTTCTAGCGGGAGGGCAAGAGACCCAGTACTTC
CASSLVLAGGQETQYF
>-|TRBV29-1|-|TRBJ1-1
TGCAGCGTGGGGAGAAGCGACACTGAAGCTTTCTTT
CSVGRSDTEAFF
>-|TRBV7-2|-|TRBJ1-5
TGTGCCAGCAGCTTATATGGGCGCGGCAATCAGCCCCAGCATTTT
CASSLYGRGNQPQHF
>few|TRBV5-1|-|TRBJ1-2
TGCGCCAGCAGCTTGGCAACAGTTGATGGCTACACCTTC
CASSLATVDGYTF
>-|TRBV5-6|-|TRBJ1-2
TGTGCCAGCAGCGTATACAGCTATGGCTACACCTTC
CASSVYSYGYTF
>-|TRBV6-5|-|TRBJ2-5
TGTGCCAGCAGTTACTCGGGAAAGACCCAGTACTTC
CASSYSGKTQYF
>few|TRBV5-1|-|TRBJ2-1
TGCGCCAGCAGCCCCGACCAACTAAACAATGAGCAGTTCTTC
CASSPDQLNNEQFF
>-|TRBV7-3|-|TRBJ2-3
TGTGCCAGCAGCTTAGGGACGGGCACAGATACGCAGTATTTT
CASSLGTGTDTQYF
>few|TRBV9|-|TRBJ2-2
TGTGCCAGCAGCCCTAGGGGCAGGGCGGCCGGGGAGCTGTTTTTT
CASSPRGRAAGELFF
>few|TRBV7-7|-|TRBJ2-2
TGTGCTAGCAGCTCCGCGGGGAGGGAGCTGTTTTTT
CASSSAGRELFF
>-|TRBV7-2|-|TRBJ2-7
TGTGCCAGCAGCTTTAGAGGCGGGGCCCCCTACGAGCAGTACTTC
CASSFRGGAPYEQYF
>-|TRBV4-2|TRBD1|TRBJ2-3
TGTGCCAGCAGCCGAGGGACAGGGGGCTTCACAGATACGCAGTATTTT
CASSRGTGGFTDTQYF
>few|TRBV7-3|-|TRBJ2-1
TGTGCCAGCAGCTTAAGTCGGGTCACCTACAATGAGCAGTTCTTC
CASSLSRVTYNEQFF
>-|TRBV30|-|TRBJ2-5
TGTGCCTGGAGTAAGGGCCTCCAAGAGACCCAGTACTTC
CAWSKGLQETQYF
>few|TRBV19|-|TRBJ2-3
TGTGCCAGTAGTATTGGAATAGGCACAGATACGCAGTATTTT
CASSIGIGTDTQYF
>-|TRBV6-6|TRBD1|TRBJ1-2
TGTGCCAGCAGTTACGTCGGGACAGGGGAGGGCTACACCTTC
CASSYVGTGEGYTF
>few|TRBV28|TRBD1|TRBJ1-1
TGTGCCAGCAAGTTTAGGGGGCACACTGAAGCTTTCTTT
CASKFRGHTEAFF
>-|TRBV18|-|TRBJ2-5
TGTGCCAGCTCACCAAACTGGGAGACCCAGTACTTC
CASSPNWETQYF
>few|TRBV30|-|TRBJ1-5
TGTGCCTGGAGTGTAACGATTGGACAGCCCCAGCATTTT
CAWSVTIGQPQHF
>few|TRBV11-2|TRBD2|TRBJ2-1
TGTGCCAGCAGCTTGGGACTAGCGGGCCACAATGAGCAGTTCTTC
CASSLGLAGHNEQFF
>-|TRBV7-2|TRBD1|TRBJ2-5
TGTGCCAGCAGCTTCGACAGGGGCGGAGAGACCCAGTACTTC
CASSFDRGGETQYF
>-|TRBV5-1|-|TRBJ2-4
TGCGCCAGCAGCTTACAGGTGGGGATAGCCAAAAACATTCAGTACTTC
CASSLQVGIAKNIQYF
>-|TRBV10-3|-|TRBJ1-1
TGTGCCAACGGACCCAGGGCGGGGGAAGCTTTCTTT
CANGPRAGEAFF
>few|TRBV5-1|-|TRBJ2-7
TGCGCCAGCAGCCCCGGACTAAGGAACTACGAGCAGTACTTC
CASSPGLRNYEQYF
>-|TRBV19|TRBD1|TRBJ2-6
TGTGCCAGACAGGGGTACGGGGCCAACGTCCTGACTTTC
CARQGYGANVLTF
>-|TRBV19|-|TRBJ2-3
TGTGCCAGTAGTATCCCAGGGGATAGGACAGATACGCAGTATTTT
CASSIPGDRTDTQYF
>few|TRBV4-1|TRBD1|TRBJ1-2
TGCGCCAGCAGCACGCCGGGACAGGGGAAAGAGGGCTACACCTTC
CASSTPGQGKEGYTF
>-|TRBV14|-|TRBJ2-5
TGTGCCAGCAGCCAAGAGCGCGGGACAGTCCAAGAGACCCAGTACTTC
CASSQERGTVQETQYF
>few|TRBV7-2|TRBD1|TRBJ2-7
TGTGCCAGCAGCTTAGCAAGGACAGGTCAAGGCGAGCAGTACTTC
CASSLARTGQGEQYF
>-|TRBV27|-|TRBJ2-5
TGTGCCAGCAGCCGGATGGGAGAGACCCAGTACTTC
CASSRMGETQYF
>few|TRBV5-4|-|TRBJ2-1
TGTGCCAGCAGCTTGACAGTAAATCTCTACAATGAGCAGTTCTTC
CASSLTVNLYNEQFF
>many|TRBV10-3|-|TRBJ2-1
TGTGCCGCACGCAGGACAGTGTATGCCTCCTACAATGAGCAGTTCTTC
CAARRTVYASYNEQFF
>-|TRBV27|TRBD2|TRBJ2-4
TGTGCCAGCAGTTCGGCGGGAGTGGTCAAAAACATTCAGTACTTC
CASSSAGVVKNIQYF
>-|TRBV18|TRBD1|TRBJ2-3
TGTGCCAGCTCACCACCGAGGACAGGGGGCGCAGATACGCAGTATTTT
CASSPPRTGGADTQYF
>-|TRBV25-1|-|TRBJ2-2
TGTGCCAGCTACCCGGGCTTCGGGGAGCTGTTTTTT
CASYPGFGELFF
>few|TRBV7-9|TRBD2|TRBJ2-1
TGTGCCAGCAGCTTATTTAGACTAGCGGGAGCGGATGAGCAGTTCTTC
CASSLFRLAGADEQFF
>-|TRBV7-2|-|TRBJ1-2
TGTGCCAGCAGCTTAGAGGGCCATGGCTACACCTTC
CASSLEGHGYTF
>-|TRBV6-5|-|TRBJ1-1
TGTGCCAGCAGTTCCCGGGGGAAAGTGAACACTGAAGCTTTCTTT
CASSSRGKVNTEAFF
>few|TRBV4-2|TRBD1|TRBJ1-3
TGTGCCAGCAGCCAAGAGCTACCGGGACAGCGGGGAAACACCATATATTTT
CASSQELPGQRGNTIYF
>few|TRBV14|TRBD2|TRBJ2-7
TGTGCCAGCAGCCCTATATCAGGGACTACGGGCTACGAGCAGTACTTC
CASSPISGTTGYEQYF
>few|TRBV29-1|TRBD1|TRBJ1-2
TGCAGCGTGGACAGGGAGGCCTATGGCTACACCTTC
CSVDREAYGYTF
>-|TRBV30|-|TRBJ2-1
TGTGCCTGGAGCCACCAGGGTGAGCAGTTCTTC
CAWSHQGEQFF